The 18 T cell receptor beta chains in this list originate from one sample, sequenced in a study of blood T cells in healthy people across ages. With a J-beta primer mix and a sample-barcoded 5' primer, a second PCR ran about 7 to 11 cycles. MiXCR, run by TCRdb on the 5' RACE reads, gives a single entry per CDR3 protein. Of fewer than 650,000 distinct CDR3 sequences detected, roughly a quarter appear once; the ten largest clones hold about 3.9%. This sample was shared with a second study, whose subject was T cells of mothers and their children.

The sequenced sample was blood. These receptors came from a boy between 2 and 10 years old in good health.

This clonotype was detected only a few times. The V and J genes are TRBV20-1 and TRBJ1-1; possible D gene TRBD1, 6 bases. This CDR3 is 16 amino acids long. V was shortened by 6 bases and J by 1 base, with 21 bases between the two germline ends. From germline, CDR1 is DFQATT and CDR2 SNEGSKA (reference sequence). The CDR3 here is CSARRVPGVGNTEAFF. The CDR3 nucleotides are TGCAGTGCCAGGAGGGTCCCAGGGGTGGGGAACACTGAAGCTTTCTTT.

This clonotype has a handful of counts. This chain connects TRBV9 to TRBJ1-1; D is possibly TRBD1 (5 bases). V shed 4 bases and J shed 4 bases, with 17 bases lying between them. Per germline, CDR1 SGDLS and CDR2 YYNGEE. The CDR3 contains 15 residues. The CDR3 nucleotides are TGTGCCAGCAGCCCCCGGACGGGACCTGTCACTGAAGCTTTCTTT. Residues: CASSPRTGPVTEAFF.

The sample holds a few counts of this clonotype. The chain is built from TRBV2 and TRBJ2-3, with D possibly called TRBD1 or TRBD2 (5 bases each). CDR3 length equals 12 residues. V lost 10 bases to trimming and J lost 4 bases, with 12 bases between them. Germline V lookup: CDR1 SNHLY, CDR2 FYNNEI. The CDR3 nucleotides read TGTGCCATGGGGGTGGGCGCAGATACGCAGTATTTT. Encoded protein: CAMGVGADTQYF. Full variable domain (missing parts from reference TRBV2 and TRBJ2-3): EPEVTQTPSHQVTQMGQEVILRCVPISNHLYFYWYRQILGQKVEFLVSFYNNEISEKSEIFDDQFSVERPDGSNFTLKIRSTKLEDSAMYFCAMGVGADTQYFGPGTRLTVL.

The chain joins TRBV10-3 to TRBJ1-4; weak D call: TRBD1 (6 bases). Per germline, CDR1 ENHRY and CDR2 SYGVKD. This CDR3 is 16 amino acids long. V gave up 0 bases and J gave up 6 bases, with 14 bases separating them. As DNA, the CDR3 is TGTGCCATCAGTGAGTCGGCACAGGGACCCCATGAAAAACTGTTTTTT. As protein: CAISESAQGPHEKLFF.

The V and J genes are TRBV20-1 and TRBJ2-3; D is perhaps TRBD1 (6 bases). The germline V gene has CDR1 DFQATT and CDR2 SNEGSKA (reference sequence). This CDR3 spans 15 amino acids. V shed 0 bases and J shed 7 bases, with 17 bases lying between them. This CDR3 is CSAREDSLLSNTQYF. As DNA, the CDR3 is TGCAGTGCTAGAGAGGACAGCCTACTAAGTAATACGCAGTATTTT.

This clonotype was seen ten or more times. The CDR3 spells CASSVIGEGLTYEQYF. CDR3 sequence (DNA): TGTGCCAGCAGCGTCATCGGGGAGGGCCTCACCTACGAGCAGTACTTC. The rearrangement links TRBV12-3 or TRBV12-4 to TRBJ2-7; TRBD2 aligns across 7 bases. This CDR3 has 16 amino acids. The J segment lost 2 bases and the V segment lost 6 bases, leaving 13 bases of the junction unmatched.

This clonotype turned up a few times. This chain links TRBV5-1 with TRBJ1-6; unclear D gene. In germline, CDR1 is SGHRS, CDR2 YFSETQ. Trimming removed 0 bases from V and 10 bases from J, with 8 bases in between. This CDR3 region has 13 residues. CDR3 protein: CASSLEAGSPLHF. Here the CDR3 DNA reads TGCGCCAGCAGCTTGGAGGCGGGATCACCCCTCCACTTT.

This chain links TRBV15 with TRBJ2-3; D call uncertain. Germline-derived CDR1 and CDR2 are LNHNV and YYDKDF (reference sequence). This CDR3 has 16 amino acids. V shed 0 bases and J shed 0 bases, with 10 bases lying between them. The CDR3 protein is CATSREGTWSTDTQYF. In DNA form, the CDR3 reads TGTGCCACCAGCAGAGAGGGAACGTGGAGCACAGATACGCAGTATTTT.

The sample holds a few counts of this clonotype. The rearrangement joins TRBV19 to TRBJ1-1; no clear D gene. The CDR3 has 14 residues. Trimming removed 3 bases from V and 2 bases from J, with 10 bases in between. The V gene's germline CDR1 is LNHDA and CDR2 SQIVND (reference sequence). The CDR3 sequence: CASSIGGINTEAFF. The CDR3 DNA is TGTGCCAGTAGTATTGGCGGAATTAACACTGAAGCTTTCTTT.

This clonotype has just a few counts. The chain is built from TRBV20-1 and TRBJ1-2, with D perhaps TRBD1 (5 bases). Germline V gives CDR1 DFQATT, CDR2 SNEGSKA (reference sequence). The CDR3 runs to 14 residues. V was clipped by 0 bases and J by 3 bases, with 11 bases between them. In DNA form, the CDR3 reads TGCAGTGCTAGAGACCCCGCAGGGCACTATGGCTACACCTTC. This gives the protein CSARDPAGHYGYTF.

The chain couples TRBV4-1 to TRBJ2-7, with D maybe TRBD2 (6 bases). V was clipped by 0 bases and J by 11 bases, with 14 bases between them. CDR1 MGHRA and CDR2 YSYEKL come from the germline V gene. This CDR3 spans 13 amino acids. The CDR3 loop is CASSQDIAGQEYF. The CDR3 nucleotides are TGCGCCAGCAGCCAAGATATTGCGGGGCAGGAGTACTTC.

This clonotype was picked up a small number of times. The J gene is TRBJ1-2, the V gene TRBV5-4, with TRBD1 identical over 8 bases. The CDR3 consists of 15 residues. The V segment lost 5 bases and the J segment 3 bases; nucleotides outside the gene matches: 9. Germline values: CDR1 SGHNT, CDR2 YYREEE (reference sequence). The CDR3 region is CASSHDRGQDYGYTF. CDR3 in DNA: TGTGCCAGCAGTCACGACAGGGGTCAGGACTATGGCTACACCTTC.

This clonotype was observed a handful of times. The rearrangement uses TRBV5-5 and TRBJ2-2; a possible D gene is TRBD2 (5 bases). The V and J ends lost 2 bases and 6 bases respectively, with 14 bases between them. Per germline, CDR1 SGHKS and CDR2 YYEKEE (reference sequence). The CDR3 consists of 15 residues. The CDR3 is CASSLAAHPPGELFF. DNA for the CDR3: TGTGCCAGCAGCTTAGCGGCCCACCCCCCCGGGGAGCTGTTTTTT.

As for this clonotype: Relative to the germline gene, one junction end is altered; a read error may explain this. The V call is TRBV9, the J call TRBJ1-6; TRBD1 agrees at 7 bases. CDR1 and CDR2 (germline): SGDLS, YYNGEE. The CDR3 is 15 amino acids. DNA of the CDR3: TGTACCAGCAGCTCCCGACAGGGAAATAATTTACCCCTCCACTTT. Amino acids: CTSSSRQGNNLPLHF.

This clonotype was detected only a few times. CDR3 protein: CASGFPNERTYNEQFF. Here the CDR3 DNA reads TGTGCTAGTGGTTTTCCTAACGAACGGACCTACAATGAGCAGTTCTTC. The chain has TRBV12-5 and TRBJ2-1, with D unresolved. The CDR3 runs to 16 residues. Germline CDR1 and CDR2: LGHNT and FRNRAP. The ends were cut back, 3 bases at V and 2 bases at J, with 14 bases in the middle.

This CDR3 is CSASRGSEQFF. In nucleotides, the CDR3 is TGCAGTGCTTCCCGTGGGTCTGAGCAGTTCTTC. This rearrangement joins TRBV20-1 to TRBJ2-1; D unresolved. Trimming took off 5 bases at V and 9 bases at J, with 11 bases between the two ends. The CDR3 is made up of 11 amino acids. The germline CDR1 and CDR2 sequences are DFQATT and SNEGSKA (reference sequence).

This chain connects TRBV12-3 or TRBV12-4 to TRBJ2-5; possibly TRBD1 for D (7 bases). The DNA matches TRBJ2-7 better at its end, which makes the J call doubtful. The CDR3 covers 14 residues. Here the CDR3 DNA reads TGTGCCAGCAGCTCAGGGGGGCCCTGGTACGAGCAGTACTTC. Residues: CASSSGGPWYEQYF.

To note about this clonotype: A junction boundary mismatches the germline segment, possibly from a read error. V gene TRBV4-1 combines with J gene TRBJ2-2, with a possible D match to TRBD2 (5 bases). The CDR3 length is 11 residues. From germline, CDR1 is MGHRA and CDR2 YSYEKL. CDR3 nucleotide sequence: TGCGCCGGCGAAGCGACCGGGGAGCTGCTTTTT. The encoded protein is CAGEATGELLF.